Listed below are T cell receptor beta chains from one sample, sequenced in a study of identical twins. In TCRdb, the 5' RACE reads were re-called with MiXCR into one record per CDR3 protein. The sample lists fewer than 250,000 distinct CDR3 sequences, 15% to 20% seen once, with 40% to 45% in the top ten. These data were likewise used in another study, on T cells expressing NK-cell markers.

Material: CD8+ T cells sorted from blood. These receptors all stem from a woman under 30 in good health. The CDR3 runs from the conserved cysteine through the conserved F or W. A D gene is named only where the DNA matches it firmly. Expanded clones get a size class; other rows say once, few or many, or leave the size out.

V	J	D	size	CDR3	DNA
TRBV10-3	TRBJ2-1	-	-	CAIGEFEQFF	TGTGCCATCGGCGAATTTGAGCAGTTCTTC
TRBV4-2	TRBJ1-5	-	few	CASSQEGGGGNQPQHF	TGTGCCAGCAGCCAAGAAGGGGGAGGAGGGAATCAGCCCCAGCATTTT
TRBV5-5	TRBJ2-1	-	few	CASSLGGPHEQFF	TGTGCCAGCAGCTTGGGGGGCCCCCACGAGCAGTTCTTC
TRBV6-2/TRBV6-3	TRBJ2-1	TRBD2	few	CASITEGGRFNEQFF	TGTGCCAGCATCACGGAGGGCGGGAGATTTAATGAGCAGTTCTTC
TRBV5-6	TRBJ2-7	-	-	CASSLVQGLAYEQYF	TGTGCCAGCAGCTTGGTTCAGGGCCTGGCCTACGAGCAGTACTTC
TRBV10-3	TRBJ2-5	-	-	CATGEDQEETQYF	TGTGCCACGGGAGAGGACCAAGAAGAGACCCAGTACTTC
TRBV7-6	TRBJ2-7	TRBD2	-	CASSSLLAGGSYEQYF	TGTGCCAGCAGCTCCCTTCTAGCGGGAGGGTCCTACGAGCAGTACTTC
TRBV30	TRBJ2-1	-	-	CAIAELYNEQFF	TGTGCCATAGCGGAGCTCTACAATGAGCAGTTCTTC
TRBV6-2/TRBV6-3	TRBJ2-1	TRBD2	few	CASTLGRLAPYNEQFF	TGTGCCAGCACCCTGGGTCGACTAGCGCCGTACAATGAGCAGTTCTTC
TRBV12-3/TRBV12-4	TRBJ2-3	-	few	CASSSAGRDTQYF	TGTGCCAGCAGTTCGGCAGGGAGGGATACGCAGTATTTT
TRBV13	TRBJ2-7	-	few	CASSPGLVSYEQYF	TGTGCCAGCAGCCCGGGACTGGTTTCCTACGAGCAGTACTTC
TRBV4-2	TRBJ2-3	-	-	CASSQDFPLRALTDTQYF	TGTGCCAGCAGCCAAGATTTCCCTCTGCGGGCCCTCACAGATACGCAGTATTTT
TRBV27	TRBJ1-5	TRBD1	-	CASSPDRGLQPQHF	TGTGCCAGCAGTCCTGACAGGGGGCTTCAGCCCCAGCATTTT
TRBV20-1	TRBJ2-1	-	few	CSARAGLRLNEQFF	TGCAGTGCTAGAGCCGGCCTTCGATTGAATGAGCAGTTCTTC
TRBV5-8	TRBJ2-7	-	few	CASSGFVGVYEQYF	TGTGCCAGCAGCGGGTTTGTGGGGGTCTACGAGCAGTACTTC
TRBV12-3/TRBV12-4	TRBJ1-1	-	few	CASTMTGANTEAFF	TGTGCCAGCACAATGACAGGAGCGAACACTGAAGCTTTCTTT
TRBV7-9	TRBJ2-7	-	-	CASSAGVDPYEQYF	TGTGCCAGCAGCGCTGGGGTTGACCCCTACGAGCAGTACTTC
TRBV6-6	TRBJ1-1	-	-	CASSVPAEAFF	TGTGCCAGCAGTGTACCCGCTGAAGCTTTCTTT
TRBV7-6	TRBJ2-7	-	few	CASSRGTGPTGEQYF	TGTGCCAGCAGCCGAGGGACTGGACCTACGGGTGAGCAGTACTTC
TRBV29-1	TRBJ2-1	-	many	CSLEDSYNEQFF	TGCAGCCTAGAAGACAGTTACAATGAGCAGTTCTTC
TRBV29-1	TRBJ1-1	TRBD1	-	CSVGDSRNTEAFF	TGCAGCGTTGGGGACAGTAGGAACACTGAAGCTTTCTTT
TRBV10-2	TRBJ2-1	TRBD1	-	CASTPGTGRGNEQFF	TGCGCCAGTACTCCCGGGACAGGGAGGGGCAATGAGCAGTTCTTC